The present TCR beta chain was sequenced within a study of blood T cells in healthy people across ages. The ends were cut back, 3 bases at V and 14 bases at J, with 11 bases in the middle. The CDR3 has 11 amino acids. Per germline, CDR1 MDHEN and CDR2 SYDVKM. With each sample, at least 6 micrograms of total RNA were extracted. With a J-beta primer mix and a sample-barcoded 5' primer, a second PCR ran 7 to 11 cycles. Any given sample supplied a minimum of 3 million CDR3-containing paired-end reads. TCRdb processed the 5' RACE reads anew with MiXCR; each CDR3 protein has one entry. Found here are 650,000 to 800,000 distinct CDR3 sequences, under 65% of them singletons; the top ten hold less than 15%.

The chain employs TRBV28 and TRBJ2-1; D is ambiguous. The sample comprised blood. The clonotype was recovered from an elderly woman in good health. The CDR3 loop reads CASSFGRAKFF. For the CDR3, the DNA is TGTGCCAGCAGTTTCGGCAGAGCCAAGTTCTTC.